The 27 T cell receptor beta chains presented below share a single source sample, sequenced in a study of blood T cell repertoires in COVID-19. Using immunoSEQ multiplex PCR, the repertoire was profiled, and TCRdb retains in-frame clones only, with some absent. The profile shows about 120,000 clones, 85% of them singletons. The sequencing sample was made of peripheral blood. Receptors originate from a woman of 80 years or more with acute or convalescent COVID-19.

The rearrangement uses TRBV4-3 and TRBJ1-2, with TRBD1 matching 9 bases. Germline CDR1 and CDR2: LGHNA and YSLEER. V shed 4 bases and J 8 bases; nucleotides not matched to a gene: 8. CDR3 length: 14 amino acids. For the CDR3, the DNA is TGCGCCAGCAGCCTGGGACTTACAGGGGGCGGCTACACCTTC. Residues: CASSLGLTGGGYTF.

The chain combines TRBV15 with TRBJ2-2; perhaps TRBD1 as D (5 bases). The ends were cut back, 6 bases at V and 1 base at J, with 18 bases in the middle. CDR1 is LNHNV, CDR2 YYDKDF, per germline (reference sequence). The CDR3 is 17 residues long. The CDR3 bases are TGTGCCACCAGTACCGATAGGTGGCAGGGGAACACCGGGGAGCTGTTTTTT. Translating gives CATSTDRWQGNTGELFF.

The V gene is TRBV6-6, the J gene TRBJ1-2; D remains unclear. The germline CDR1 and CDR2 sequences are MNHNY and SVGAGI (reference sequence). The CDR3 has 12 residues. Trimming shortened V by 6 bases and J by 4 bases, and 9 bases separated the two germline ends. The CDR3 DNA sequence: TGTGCCAGCAGCGAGGAGGGCTATGGCTACACCTTC. Residues: CASSEEGYGYTF.

This clone has only one observation. The chain carries TRBV19 and TRBJ2-2, with 7 bases identical to TRBD1. Unmatched junction bases numbered 10, after V lost 8 bases and J lost 1 base. The CDR3 totals 16 residues. Germline V gene lookup returns CDR1 LNHDA and CDR2 SQIVND (reference sequence). Here the CDR3 DNA reads TGTGCCAGTTCGCTACAGGGGTCGCGGAACACCGGGGAGCTGTTTTTT. Its translation is CASSLQGSRNTGELFF.

The CDR3 bases are TGTGCCTCCGGGACAGGGTACGAGGAGCTGTTTTTT. Residues: CASGTGYEELFF. The chain joins TRBV12-3 or TRBV12-4 to TRBJ2-2; TRBD1 matches at 9 bases. The CDR3 runs to 12 residues. V dropped 11 bases and J dropped 10; count of bases not matched to a gene: 8.

This chain connects TRBV4-3 to TRBJ1-1; D is ambiguous. The CDR3 has 15 amino acids. Germline CDR1 is LGHNA and CDR2 is YSLEER. With 0 bases removed from V and 2 bases from J, the gap between germline ends came to 10 bases. As DNA, the CDR3 is TGCGCCAGCAGCCAAGAAGAGGCACCCAACACTGAAGCTTTCTTT. This sequence encodes CASSQEEAPNTEAFF.

This clone occurred a few times. The chain uses TRBV19 and TRBJ1-6, with 9 positions matching TRBD1. Per germline, CDR1 LNHDA and CDR2 SQIVND (reference sequence). The CDR3 covers 15 residues. V lost 7 bases and J lost 6; bases outside the gene matches: 7. The CDR3, as DNA: TGTGCCAGTAAAGAGGGACAGGGCATTAATTCACCCCTCCACTTT. As protein: CASKEGQGINSPLHF. The complete variable domain, with remaining parts taken from reference TRBV19 and TRBJ1-6, reads DGGITQSPKYLFRKEGQNVTLSCEQNLNHDAMYWYRQDPGQGLRLIYYSQIVNDFQKGDIAEGYSVSREKKESFPLTVTSAQKNPTAFYLCASKEGQGINSPLHFGNGTRLTVT.

The rearrangement joins TRBV6-6 to TRBJ2-2; 11 bases align to TRBD2. J was trimmed by 4 bases and V by 5 bases; bases with no gene match: 9. From germline, CDR1 is MNHNY and CDR2 SVGAGI (reference sequence). This CDR3 is built from 17 residues. Here the CDR3 DNA reads TGTGCCAGCAGTCAGGGGACTAGCGGATCTTTCACCGGGGAGCTGTTTTTT. Its translation: CASSQGTSGSFTGELFF.

The V gene is TRBV2, the J gene TRBJ1-5, with D tentatively TRBD1 (6 bases). Trimming removed 7 bases at V and 5 bases at J, with 12 bases between. Germline CDR1 SNHLY, CDR2 FYNNEI. The CDR3 is 13 residues long. DNA of the CDR3: TGTGCCAGCAAGAACAGGGAAGATCAGCCCCAGCATTTT. As protein: CASKNREDQPQHF. Complete variable domain (other parts from reference TRBV2 and TRBJ1-5): EPEVTQTPSHQVTQMGQEVILRCVPISNHLYFYWYRQILGQKVEFLVSFYNNEISEKSEIFDDQFSVERPDGSNFTLKIRSTKLEDSAMYFCASKNREDQPQHFGDGTRLSIL.

This clone appeared once. The V and J genes are TRBV9 and TRBJ2-3, with TRBD2 matching over 8 bases. Germline trimming cut 3 bases from V and 4 bases from J; bases unmatched to any gene: 4. Germline V gives CDR1 SGDLS, CDR2 YYNGEE. This CDR3 is built from 14 residues. CDR3 DNA: TGTGCCAGCAGCGGCCAACTAGCGGCAGATACGCAGTATTTT. Its protein is CASSGQLAADTQYF. Using reference TRBV9 and TRBJ2-3 for the parts outside the CDR3, the full variable domain is DSGVTQTPKHLITATGQRVTLRCSPRSGDLSVYWYQQSLDQGLQFLIQYYNGEERAKGNILERFSAQQFPDLHSELNLSSLELGDSALYFCASSGQLAADTQYFGPGTRLTVL.

CDR3 loop: CASVRSGANVLTF. The CDR3 region has the DNA TGCGCCAGTGTGCGATCTGGGGCCAACGTCCTGACTTTC. V usage is TRBV10-2 and J usage is TRBJ2-6; unclear D gene. CDR3 length equals 13 residues. The germline gives CDR1 WSHSY, CDR2 SAAADI. The V gene lost 9 bases and the J gene lost 1 base, with 7 bases spanning the gap.

The rearrangement links TRBV3-1 (or the pseudogene TRBV3-2) to TRBJ1-3; 7 bases are shared with TRBD1. The germline V gene encodes CDR1 LGHDT and CDR2 YNNKEL (reference sequence). The CDR3 runs to 19 residues. V lost 4 bases and J lost 0; bases outside the gene matches: 15. CDR3 DNA: TGTGCCAGCAGCCGGGCGCCGACAGGGAGGCTCGGCTCTGGAAACACCATATATTTT. This encodes CASSRAPTGRLGSGNTIYF.

This clone was seen a handful of times. This chain links TRBV7-2 with TRBJ1-4, with D unresolved. CDR1 and CDR2 from the germline V gene are SGHTA and FQGNSA. The CDR3 has 13 residues. Trimming stripped 4 bases from V and 3 bases from J, with 6 bases between. The CDR3 sequence is CASSSGANEKLFF. CDR3 in DNA: TGTGCCAGCAGCTCAGGCGCTAATGAAAAACTGTTTTTT.

This clone was seen repeatedly, ten times or more. The J gene is TRBJ2-3, the V gene TRBV11-2; tentative D call: TRBD2 (5 bases). The V gene's germline CDR1 is SGHAT and CDR2 FQNNGV. CDR3 length: 12 residues. V gave up 1 base and J gave up 8 bases, with 7 bases separating them. In DNA form, the CDR3 reads TGTGCCAGCAGCTTAGGAGGGAGTACGCAGTATTTT. Translating it yields CASSLGGSTQYF.

The chain recombines TRBV11-2 with TRBJ2-5; the match to TRBD2 covers 7 bases. This CDR3 is built from 14 residues. V lost 7 bases to trimming and J lost 5 bases; unmatched junction nucleotides: 10. In germline, CDR1 is SGHAT, CDR2 FQNNGV. The chain's CDR3 is CASTWEGSVETQYF. The CDR3 nucleotides are TGTGCCAGCACATGGGAGGGATCGGTGGAGACCCAGTACTTC. The full variable domain, with the rest looked up from reference TRBV11-2 and TRBJ2-5, is EAGVAQSPRYKIIEKRQSVAFWCNPISGHATLYWYQQILGQGPKLLIQFQNNGVVDDSQLPKDRFSAERLKGVDSTLKIQPAKLEDSAVYLCASTWEGSVETQYFGPGTRLLVL.

V and J are TRBV6-5 and TRBJ1-6, with D tentatively TRBD1 (5 bases). This CDR3 spans 15 amino acids. Germline loops: CDR1 MNHEY, CDR2 SVGAGI. V was trimmed by 8 bases and J by 0 bases, leaving 11 bases between them. CDR3 coding DNA: TGTGCCAGCGCGCAGGGCGGCTCCTATAATTCACCCCTCCACTTT. It translates to CASAQGGSYNSPLHF.

V is TRBV6-6 and J is TRBJ2-3; 10 bases align to TRBD2. CDR1 is MNHNY and CDR2 is SVGAGI in the germline V gene (reference sequence). CDR3 length: 18 residues. The trim removed 5 bases at V and 5 bases at J, leaving 16 bases unmatched. For the CDR3, the DNA is TGTGCCAGCAGTCCTACCCTTATTCTAGCGGGGGTAATAGATACGCAGTATTTT. Translating gives CASSPTLILAGVIDTQYF.

V usage is TRBV5-1 and J usage is TRBJ1-2; D is perhaps TRBD1 (6 bases). This CDR3 contains 14 residues. Between the trimmed V and J ends, which lost 5 bases and 1 base, there was a span of 12 bases. Germline V gene sequence: CDR1 SGHRS, CDR2 YFSETQ. Here the CDR3 reads CASSPDRLNYGYTF. The CDR3 DNA is TGCGCCAGCAGTCCGGACAGACTTAACTATGGCTACACCTTC.

This chain joins TRBV28 and TRBJ1-5; D remains unclear. Germline V gene sequence: CDR1 MDHEN, CDR2 SYDVKM. V gave up 4 bases and J gave up 9 bases, with 19 bases separating them. There are 15 residues in the CDR3. The CDR3 DNA reads as TGTGCCAGCAGTTCCTCCTCCGCGGGCTGGGGGCCCCAGCATTTT. It translates to CASSSSSAGWGPQHF.

This rearrangement joins TRBV19 to TRBJ1-2; D is unresolved. Germline CDR1 and CDR2: LNHDA and SQIVND (reference sequence). With 6 bases removed from V and 5 bases from J, the gap between germline ends came to 22 bases. The CDR3 totals 16 residues. The CDR3 nucleotides read TGTGCCAGTAGCCCCCCAGCGACCCGGAGGAGGTATGGCTACACCTTC. It codes for CASSPPATRRRYGYTF.

The J gene is TRBJ1-1, the V gene TRBV25-1, with D possibly TRBD1 on 6 matching bases. The length of the CDR3 is 15 residues. Germline V gives CDR1 MGHDK, CDR2 SYGVNS. V dropped 6 bases and J dropped 3 bases, with 17 bases sitting between them. The CDR3 is CASSEHRVRDTEAFF. CDR3 in DNA: TGTGCCAGCAGCGAACACAGGGTCAGGGACACTGAAGCTTTCTTT.

J is TRBJ2-4 and V is TRBV3-1 (or the pseudogene TRBV3-2); TRBD2 is a possible D gene (6 bases). Trimming stripped 11 bases from V and 0 bases from J, with 17 bases between. This CDR3 spans 15 amino acids. Germline V CDR1 and CDR2: LGHDT, YNNKEL (reference sequence). As DNA, the CDR3 is TGTGCCCCGAAGCGGGTACGATTAGCCAAAAACATTCAGTACTTC. Protein: CAPKRVRLAKNIQYF.

The rearrangement uses TRBV18 and TRBJ1-4; TRBD1 aligns across 7 bases. The J segment lost 6 bases and the V segment lost 1 base, leaving 5 bases of the junction unmatched. The germline V gene has CDR1 KGHSH and CDR2 LQKENI. This CDR3 comprises 15 residues. CDR3 amino acids: CASSPQEGADEKLFF. The CDR3 DNA sequence: TGTGCCAGCTCACCACAGGAGGGGGCGGATGAAAAACTGTTTTTT.

Only a few counts were recorded for this clone. The chain employs TRBV28 and TRBJ1-6; no clear D. Trimming removed 2 bases at V and 9 bases at J, with 5 bases between. The CDR3 has 12 residues. Germline V lookup: CDR1 MDHEN, CDR2 SYDVKM. CDR3 DNA sequence: TGTGCCAGCAGTTTAAAGCCTTCACCCCTCCACTTT. This codes for CASSLKPSPLHF.

This rearrangement joins TRBV19 to TRBJ1-3; no clear D. The germline gives CDR1 LNHDA, CDR2 SQIVND (reference sequence). V lost 5 bases to trimming and J lost 2 bases, with 4 bases between them. The CDR3 is made up of 12 amino acids. The CDR3 protein is CASSSAGNTIYF. The CDR3, as DNA: TGTGCCAGTAGTTCAGCTGGAAACACCATATATTTT.

The V and J genes are TRBV9 and TRBJ2-3; TRBD2 matches 7 bases. CDR1 is SGDLS and CDR2 is YYNGEE in the germline V gene. After removal of 0 bases from V and 0 bases from J, the junction contained 10 bases not matched to a gene. The CDR3 has 18 residues. The CDR3 DNA reads as TGTGCCAGCAGCGTAGGAGGGCCTAGCGGAACTAGCACAGATACGCAGTATTTT. This gives the protein CASSVGGPSGTSTDTQYF.

The V call is TRBV7-9, the J call TRBJ1-3; D may be TRBD1 (6 bases). The CDR3 loop spans 15 amino acids. Per germline, CDR1 SEHNR and CDR2 FQNEAQ (reference sequence). Trimming cost V 6 bases and J 0 bases, with 12 bases left between them. CDR3 region: CASRPTGSSGNTIYF. The DNA of the CDR3 is TGTGCCAGCAGACCAACAGGGTCCTCTGGAAACACCATATATTTT. Together with reference TRBV7-9 and TRBJ1-3, the CDR3 gives the full variable domain: DTGVSQNPRHKITKRGQNVTFRCDPISEHNRLYWYRQTLGQGPEFLTYFQNEAQLEKSRLLSDRFSAERPKGSFSTLEIQRTEQGDSAMYLCASRPTGSSGNTIYFGEGSWLTVV.